The present T cell receptor (beta chain) was sequenced within a study of blood T cells in healthy people across ages. CDR1 SGDLS and CDR2 YYNGEE come from the germline V gene. Trimming took 3 bases from V and 0 from J, leaving 21 bases between them. The CDR3 contains 18 residues. In its sample, this clonotype was seen a few times. It was with a sample-barcoded 5' primer and a J-beta primer mix that a second PCR of about 6 to 12 cycles was run. In TCRdb, the 5' RACE reads were re-called with MiXCR into one record per CDR3 protein. The table lists around 1.5 million distinct CDR3 sequences, about 35% of them singletons.

Sample: blood. The clonotype was recovered from a woman in her twenties or thirties in good health. This chain uses TRBV9 with TRBJ1-2; maybe TRBD1 (6 bases). CDR3 nucleotides: TGTGCCAGCAGCGGCCGACAGGTCGAACTCTCAACTAACTATGGCTACACCTTC. It translates to CASSGRQVELSTNYGYTF. Drawing the rest from reference TRBV9 and TRBJ1-2, the complete variable domain is DSGVTQTPKHLITATGQRVTLRCSPRSGDLSVYWYQQSLDQGLQFLIQYYNGEERAKGNILERFSAQQFPDLHSELNLSSLELGDSALYFCASSGRQVELSTNYGYTFGSGTRLTVV.